The present entry profiles one TCR beta chain with its context. This clone was seen just once. Its recognized antigen is unknown. No base-level quality is on record; no much larger clone is a single base apart. Sample time point, as interpreted from the label and publication: pre-transplant. Unstimulated PBMCs, after thawing, were stained for CD3, CD4 and CD8 and then FACS-sorted into CD3+CD4+ and CD3+CD8+ populations. All 8 studied subjects were randomized to immunosuppression withdrawal. The Qiagen DNeasy Blood and Tissue Kit was used for isolation of genomic DNA. Trimming takes 2 bases from V and 5 bases from J, and the germline ends sit 14 bases apart. Reading the germline V gene gives CDR1 SGHDT and CDR2 YYEEEE. From cysteine to phenylalanine, the CDR3 is 15 amino acids long. Only the CDR3 portion is preserved as DNA: 45 bases, with reading frame beginning at the first base. High-throughput TCRbeta CDR3 sequencing of frozen genomic DNA was performed by immunoSEQ, including PCR amplification, mapping, bias correction and internal controls. As for the original processing: Only productive rearrangements were retained, and each unique TCRbeta sequence was defined by its CDR3 nucleotide sequence together with its V and J gene. For a sequence to be called donor-reactive, it needed a frequency of at least 0.01% and at least 5-fold expansion in CFSE-low cells compared with unstimulated pre-transplant cells. To ensure at least 90% detection power, minimum frequency thresholds were set for each subject based on that subject's lowest-template unstimulated sample. Jensen-Shannon divergence between the top 1000 TCRbeta sequences post- versus pre-transplant served as the measure of repertoire turnover. Two-sided Fisher's exact tests were used to test for changes in how often donor-reactive sequences were detected. TCRdb took this table from immuneACCESS and kept in-frame rearrangements with V and J called. Such tables lack part of the clones; where checked against another copy, unresolved V genes explain under half of the gap, and the rest is unexplained. V, J and clone size derive from that table, while D and trimming were established from the DNA sequence. This sample gives about 19,000 clones in total; about 90% of them show up just once. The ten largest make up approximately 12% of the sample.

This sample was included in a study of T cell clones after liver transplantation (dated by TCRdb to the late 2010s). Regarding the research as a whole: The samples were obtained from ITN030ST, a randomized trial that attempted immunosuppression withdrawal within 2 years after liver transplantation. Donor-reactive T cell clones were identified by TCRbeta sequencing after a pre-transplant mixed lymphocyte reaction and then tracked in post-transplant blood. Third party-reactive TCRbeta sequences were also identified from pre-transplant MLRs to serve as an antigen-independent comparator for donor-reactive sequences. Three of the eight recipients were HCV-positive; the others were transplanted for non-autoimmune, non-viral indications. The subjects received no induction therapy and were kept on standard immunosuppression until randomization at 12-24 months post-transplant. Tolerance was defined as complete immunosuppression withdrawal for at least one year with no rise in liver enzymes beyond twice the upper limit of normal. Blood samples were taken pre-transplant, pre-randomization before withdrawal, and post-randomization after full withdrawal or failed withdrawal. The study cohort included 8 liver transplant recipients, of whom 3 were classified as tolerant and 5 as non-tolerant.

Findings and caveats that apply to the study as a whole: In most of the 8 subjects, circulating donor-reactive CD4 TCRbeta sequences decreased significantly after transplant, regardless of tolerance or HCV status. A greater decline was seen for donor-reactive sequences than for third party-reactive sequences, suggesting partial antigen-specific deletion unrelated to withdrawal success. Because no allograft tissue specimens were available, donor-reactive T cells may have migrated into the graft instead of being deleted. Conclusions were preliminary, limited by small, heterogeneous patient numbers and non-standardized post-transplant time points. In two subjects, low numbers of available donor cells limited the measurable donor-reactive repertoire. When repertoire turnover was taken into account, detection of donor-reactive sequences was significantly reduced in 7 of 8 subjects for CD4 and in 8 of 8 subjects for CD8.

This receptor was identified in a human donor who received a liver transplant. Sequencing used CD8+ T cells from blood, obtained before liver transplant. The chain was built from TRBV5-6 and TRBJ2-1, with the D gene uncertain. The bases read TGTGCCAGCAGCTTCGGGCAGGCTCTAAACAATGAGCAGTTCTTC. Translated, this is CASSFGQALNNEQFF. Supplemented by the reference TRBV5-6 and TRBJ2-1 proteins around the CDR3, the complete variable domain is DAGVTQSPTHLIKTRGQQVTLRCSPKSGHDTVSWYQQALGQGPQFIFQYYEEEERQRGNFPDRFSGHQFPNYSSELNVNALLLGDSALYLCASSFGQALNNEQFFGPGTRLTVL.